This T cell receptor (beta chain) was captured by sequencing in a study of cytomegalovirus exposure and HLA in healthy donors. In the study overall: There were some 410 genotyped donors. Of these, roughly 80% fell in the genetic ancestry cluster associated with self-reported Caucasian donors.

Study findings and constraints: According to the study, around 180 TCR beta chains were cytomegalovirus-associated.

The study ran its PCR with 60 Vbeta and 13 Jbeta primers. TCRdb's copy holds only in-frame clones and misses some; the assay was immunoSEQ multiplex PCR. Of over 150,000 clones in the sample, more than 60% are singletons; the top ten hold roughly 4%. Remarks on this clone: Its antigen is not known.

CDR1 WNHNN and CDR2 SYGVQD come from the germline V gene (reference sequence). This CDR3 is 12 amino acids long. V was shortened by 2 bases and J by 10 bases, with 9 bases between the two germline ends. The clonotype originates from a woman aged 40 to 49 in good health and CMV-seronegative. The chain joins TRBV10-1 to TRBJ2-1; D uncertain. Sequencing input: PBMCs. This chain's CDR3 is CASSERGLEQFF. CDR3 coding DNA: TGCGCCAGCAGTGAGAGAGGATTGGAGCAGTTCTTC.